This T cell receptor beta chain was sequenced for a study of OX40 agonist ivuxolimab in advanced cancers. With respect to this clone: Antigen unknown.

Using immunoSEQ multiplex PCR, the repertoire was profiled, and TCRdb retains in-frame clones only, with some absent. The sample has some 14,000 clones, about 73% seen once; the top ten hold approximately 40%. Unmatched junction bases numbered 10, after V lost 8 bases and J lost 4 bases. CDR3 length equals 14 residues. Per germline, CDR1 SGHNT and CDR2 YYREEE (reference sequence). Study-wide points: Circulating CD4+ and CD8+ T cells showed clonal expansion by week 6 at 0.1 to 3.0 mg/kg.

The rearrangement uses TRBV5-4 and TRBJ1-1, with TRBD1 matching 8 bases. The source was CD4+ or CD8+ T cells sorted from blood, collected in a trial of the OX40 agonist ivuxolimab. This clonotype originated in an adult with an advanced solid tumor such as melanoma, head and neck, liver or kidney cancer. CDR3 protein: CASRIGQGGTEAFF. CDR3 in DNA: TGTGCCAGTAGAATAGGACAGGGCGGCACTGAAGCTTTCTTT.